Listed below are T cell receptor beta chains from one sample, sequenced in a study of blood T cell repertoires in COVID-19. Sequenced by immunoSEQ multiplex PCR; TCRdb stores in-frame clones only, minus some. The sample holds over 100,000 clones, roughly 86% seen once. The sample consisted of peripheral blood. The receptors originated from a man between 40 and 49 years old with acute or convalescent COVID-19. CDR3s include the opening cysteine and the closing phenylalanine or tryptophan. The D gene is left open where the match is weak. Size is stated for part of the rows, as once, few or many counts, or as a class when the clone is expanded.

J: TRBJ2-2
D: TRBD2
size: NA
V: TRBV7-8
CDR3: CASSLWRGLAGTGELFF
DNA: TGTGCCAGCAGCTTGTGGCGGGGGCTAGCGGGAACCGGGGAGCTGTTTTTT

J: TRBJ2-5
D: TRBD1
size: NA
V: TRBV5-1
CDR3: CASSARGQGETQYF
DNA: TGCGCCAGCAGCGCAAGGGGACAGGGTGAGACCCAGTACTTC

J: TRBJ2-1
D: TRBD2
size: NA
V: TRBV18
CDR3: CASSPLAGGRYNEQFF
DNA: TGTGCCAGCTCACCGCTAGCGGGAGGAAGGTACAATGAGCAGTTCTTC

J: TRBJ2-7
D: TRBD2
size: NA
V: TRBV27
CDR3: CASSFREGQYEQYF
DNA: TGTGCCAGCAGTTTCCGGGAGGGCCAGTACGAGCAGTACTTC

J: TRBJ2-1
D: TRBD2
size: NA
V: TRBV5-5
CDR3: CASSLREGGSYNEQFF
DNA: TGTGCCAGCAGCCTACGGGAGGGGGGTTCCTACAATGAGCAGTTCTTC

J: TRBJ1-3
D: NA
size: NA
V: TRBV12-5
CDR3: CASGSLVVSGNTIYF
DNA: TGTGCTAGTGGGTCGTTAGTAGTCTCAGGAAACACCATATATTTT

J: TRBJ2-2
D: TRBD1
size: NA
V: TRBV10-3
CDR3: CAISGTGNTGELFF
DNA: TGTGCCATTTCCGGGACAGGGAACACCGGGGAGCTGTTTTTT

J: TRBJ1-1
D: NA
size: NA
V: TRBV5-4
CDR3: CASSRRDTSYTEAFF
DNA: TGTGCCAGCAGCCGTCGGGACACCTCGTACACTGAAGCTTTCTTT

J: TRBJ1-6
D: NA
size: NA
V: TRBV7-2
CDR3: CASSLRLGEGSPLHF
DNA: TGTGCCAGCAGCTTAAGGTTAGGGGAAGGCTCACCCCTCCACTTT

J: TRBJ1-3
D: TRBD1
size: NA
V: TRBV18
CDR3: CASSLGTDSGNTIYF
DNA: TGTGCCAGCTCACTAGGGACAGACTCTGGAAACACCATATATTTT

J: TRBJ2-2
D: NA
size: NA
V: TRBV11-2
CDR3: CASSLGVATGELFF
DNA: TGTGCCAGCAGCTTAGGGGTAGCAACGGGGGAGCTGTTTTTT

J: TRBJ2-1
D: NA
size: NA
V: TRBV11-2
CDR3: CASGPLGAEFYNEQFF
DNA: TGTGCCAGCGGGCCCTTGGGGGCCGAATTCTACAATGAGCAGTTCTTC

J: TRBJ2-1
D: NA
size: NA
V: TRBV5-1
CDR3: CASSFFQRKYNEQFF
DNA: TGCGCCAGCAGCTTTTTCCAGCGGAAATACAATGAGCAGTTCTTC

J: TRBJ1-1
D: TRBD1
size: NA
V: TRBV10-3
CDR3: CAISESTGVNTEAFF
DNA: TGTGCCATCAGTGAGTCGACAGGGGTGAACACTGAAGCTTTCTTT

J: TRBJ2-3
D: TRBD2
size: NA
V: TRBV6-5
CDR3: CASSRLAGVEDTQYF
DNA: TGTGCCAGCAGCAGACTAGCGGGAGTTGAAGATACGCAGTATTTT

J: TRBJ1-1
D: NA
size: NA
V: TRBV5-1
CDR3: CASSLEAGVRNTEAFF
DNA: TGCGCCAGCAGCTTGGAGGCAGGGGTGAGAAACACTGAAGCTTTCTTT

J: TRBJ2-6
D: NA
size: NA
V: TRBV5-1
CDR3: CASSSFPGSGANVLTF
DNA: TGCGCCAGCAGCTCATTCCCAGGGTCTGGGGCCAACGTCCTGACTTTC

J: TRBJ1-2
D: TRBD1
size: NA
V: TRBV19
CDR3: CASSLPGGLNNYGYTF
DNA: TGTGCCAGTAGTCTTCCAGGGGGACTGAATAACTATGGCTACACCTTC

J: TRBJ1-2
D: TRBD1
size: few
V: TRBV6-2/TRBV6-3
CDR3: CASSLTGFGYTF
DNA: TGTGCCAGCAGCTTGACAGGGTTTGGCTACACCTTC

J: TRBJ1-6
D: NA
size: NA
V: TRBV7-6
CDR3: CASSLGGGQNNSPLHF
DNA: TGTGCCAGCAGCTTAGGAGGAGGCCAGAATAATTCACCCCTCCACTTT

J: TRBJ1-1
D: NA
size: NA
V: TRBV9
CDR3: CASSVAGTTEAFF
DNA: TGTGCCAGCAGCGTCGCGGGGACCACTGAAGCTTTCTTT

J: TRBJ2-1
D: NA
size: NA
V: TRBV2
CDR3: CASEGPRGNEQFF
DNA: TGTGCCAGCGAGGGGCCCCGGGGGAATGAGCAGTTCTTC

J: TRBJ2-1
D: TRBD1
size: NA
V: TRBV11-1
CDR3: CASSLDRGNEQFF
DNA: TGTGCCAGCAGCTTAGACAGGGGGAATGAGCAGTTCTTC

J: TRBJ1-6
D: TRBD1
size: NA
V: TRBV5-8
CDR3: CASSLGGQGNSPLHF
DNA: TGTGCCAGCAGCTTGGGGGGACAGGGTAATTCACCCCTCCACTTT

J: TRBJ1-2
D: NA
size: NA
V: TRBV5-1
CDR3: CASSLDPGESYGYTF
DNA: TGCGCCAGCAGCTTGGATCCAGGGGAGTCCTATGGCTACACCTTC

J: TRBJ1-2
D: NA
size: NA
V: TRBV11-3
CDR3: CASSLDSNYGYTF
DNA: TGTGCCAGCAGCTTAGACAGTAACTATGGCTACACCTTC

J: TRBJ1-3
D: NA
size: once
V: TRBV5-1
CDR3: CASTVSGSGNTIYF
DNA: TGCGCCAGCACCGTTTCGGGGTCTGGAAACACCATATATTTT

J: TRBJ2-7
D: NA
size: NA
V: TRBV7-9
CDR3: CASSPSRNFPYEQYF
DNA: TGTGCCAGCAGCCCTAGTCGAAACTTCCCCTACGAGCAGTACTTC

J: TRBJ2-1
D: NA
size: NA
V: TRBV9
CDR3: CASSVGRAPASNEQFF
DNA: TGTGCCAGCAGCGTAGGGCGGGCTCCTGCATCCAATGAGCAGTTCTTC

J: TRBJ2-5
D: TRBD1
size: NA
V: TRBV5-8
CDR3: CASRGRGKETQYF
DNA: TGTGCCAGCAGGGGCAGGGGGAAGGAGACCCAGTACTTC

J: TRBJ1-5
D: TRBD1
size: NA
V: TRBV5-8
CDR3: CASSPGQKNQPQHF
DNA: TGTGCCAGCAGCCCGGGACAGAAAAATCAGCCCCAGCATTTT

J: TRBJ1-1
D: NA
size: NA
V: TRBV7-8
CDR3: CASSLANYRDTEAFF
DNA: TGTGCCAGCAGCTTAGCTAATTACAGAGACACTGAAGCTTTCTTT

J: TRBJ2-1
D: NA
size: few
V: TRBV5-4
CDR3: CASSLVAFSGRNEQFF
DNA: TGTGCCAGCAGCTTGGTCGCCTTTTCAGGCCGCAATGAGCAGTTCTTC

J: TRBJ2-3
D: NA
size: NA
V: TRBV11-2
CDR3: CASSLDGGTGADTQYF
DNA: TGTGCCAGCAGCTTAGATGGGGGGACGGGAGCAGATACGCAGTATTTT

J: TRBJ2-4
D: TRBD1
size: NA
V: TRBV7-9
CDR3: CASSFGQGSQNIQYF
DNA: TGTGCCAGCAGCTTCGGACAGGGGTCGCAAAACATTCAGTACTTC

J: TRBJ1-3
D: NA
size: NA
V: TRBV6-2/TRBV6-3
CDR3: CASSPSRSGNTIYF
DNA: TGTGCCAGCAGCCCGTCCAGATCCGGAAACACCATATATTTT

J: TRBJ1-1
D: NA
size: NA
V: TRBV5-1
CDR3: CASSYDPTEGNTEAFF
DNA: TGCGCCAGCAGCTACGACCCTACGGAGGGTAACACTGAAGCTTTCTTT

J: TRBJ2-5
D: TRBD2
size: once
V: TRBV7-9
CDR3: CASSLLAAKETQYF
DNA: TGTGCCAGCAGCTTACTAGCGGCCAAAGAGACCCAGTACTTC

J: TRBJ1-3
D: TRBD1
size: NA
V: TRBV30
CDR3: CAWRYPGQGNTIYF
DNA: TGTGCCTGGAGGTACCCGGGACAGGGAAACACCATATATTTT

J: TRBJ2-7
D: TRBD1
size: NA
V: TRBV7-6
CDR3: CASSLGDSSYEQYF
DNA: TGTGCCAGCAGCTTAGGGGACAGCTCCTACGAGCAGTACTTC

J: TRBJ1-6
D: NA
size: NA
V: TRBV18
CDR3: CASSPGATDNSPLHF
DNA: TGTGCCAGCTCACCAGGGGCGACAGATAATTCACCCCTCCACTTT

J: TRBJ2-7
D: NA
size: NA
V: TRBV12-3/TRBV12-4
CDR3: CASSPPSHEQYF
DNA: TGTGCCAGCAGTCCCCCGAGCCACGAGCAGTACTTC

J: TRBJ2-3
D: NA
size: NA
V: TRBV7-3
CDR3: CASSSQGRRTDTQYF
DNA: TGTGCCAGCAGCTCGCAGGGGCGCCGCACAGATACGCAGTATTTT